Below, 24 T cell receptor beta chains from the same sample are listed, as sequenced in a study of human T cells and chemical hapten exposure. Time point denoted: patch test 3, about 24 weeks after DPC sensitization. Treatment specified: therapeutic diphenylcyclopropenone sensitization with weekly scalp DPC. In TCRdb, the RACE reads were re-called with MiXCR into one record per CDR3 protein. The table lists about 84,000 distinct CDR3 sequences, roughly 10% of them singletons. This sample comprised whole blood, obtained in connection with sensitization to the hapten diphenylcyclopropenone (DPC). Every receptor here comes from a woman between 50 and 59 years old with alopecia areata. Some clones in this sample may be carry-over from other donors' samples.

This clonotype has only a few counts. The V and J genes are TRBV20-1 and TRBJ2-3; D may match TRBD1 or TRBD2 (5 bases each). Germline V gene sequence: CDR1 DFQATT, CDR2 SNEGSKA (reference sequence). V was trimmed by 5 bases and J by 6 bases, leaving 12 bases between them. The CDR3 runs 12 residues. The CDR3 here is CSAAPGPDTQYF. CDR3 nucleotides: TGCAGTGCTGCCCCGGGACCCGATACGCAGTATTTT.

V gene TRBV4-1 combines with J gene TRBJ1-6; D gene unclear. CDR3 length: 13 amino acids. V lost 4 bases and J 10 bases, leaving 11 bases between the germline ends. From germline, CDR1 is MGHRA and CDR2 YSYEKL. CDR3 loop: CASSRAVDSPLHF. The DNA for the CDR3 is TGCGCCAGCAGCCGGGCAGTTGACTCACCCCTCCACTTT.

This clonotype was picked up many times. The V gene is TRBV20-1, the J gene TRBJ2-3, with D perhaps matching TRBD2 (6 bases). This CDR3 comprises 14 residues. Trimming cost V 5 bases and J 3 bases, with 15 bases left between them. Germline lookup yields CDR1 DFQATT and CDR2 SNEGSKA (reference sequence). The CDR3, as DNA: TGCAGTGCTCCCCGGGGGAGTGGGACAGATACGCAGTATTTT. Encoded protein: CSAPRGSGTDTQYF.

The V gene is TRBV18, the J gene TRBJ2-1; 8 positions match TRBD1. Germline loops: CDR1 KGHSH, CDR2 LQKENI. J was trimmed by 7 bases and V by 4 bases; bases with no gene match: 15. CDR3 length: 17 amino acids. CDR3 sequence: CASSRTGTGGARNEQFF. DNA for the CDR3: TGTGCCAGCTCACGAACCGGGACAGGAGGGGCTCGGAATGAGCAGTTCTTC.

There are many counts of this clonotype. This chain connects TRBV13 to TRBJ2-3; D may be TRBD2 (6 bases). Germline lookup yields CDR1 PRHDT and CDR2 FYEKMQ (reference sequence). The V end lost 1 base, the J end lost 6 bases, and 23 bases lay between the germline ends. The CDR3 extends over 18 amino acids. The CDR3 loop is CASSLEGRTGTSADTQYF. The CDR3 region has the DNA TGTGCCAGCAGCTTAGAGGGCCGGACCGGGACTTCTGCGGATACGCAGTATTTT.

This clonotype was observed many times. V and J are TRBV11-3 and TRBJ1-1, with 8 bases identical to TRBD1. Germline V gene sequence: CDR1 SGHNT, CDR2 YENEEA. The V and J ends lost 5 bases and 3 bases, in that order; junction bases with no gene match: 8. CDR3 size: 15 residues. The DNA of the CDR3 is TGTGCCAGCAGCGGCACAGGGGGGGAGGACACTGAAGCTTTCTTT. Translated: CASSGTGGEDTEAFF.

Many counts were recorded for this clonotype. The rearrangement links TRBV20-1 to TRBJ1-2, with D possibly TRBD1 on 5 matching bases. CDR3 length: 14 amino acids. CDR1 is DFQATT, CDR2 SNEGSKA, per germline (reference sequence). Trimming took off 6 bases at V and 6 bases at J, with 20 bases between the two ends. This chain's CDR3 is CSATFRGGKNGYTF. The CDR3 DNA reads TGCAGTGCAACATTCCGGGGGGGGAAAAATGGCTACACCTTC.

This clonotype occurred many times. CDR3 DNA sequence: TGTGCCAGCAGTCTTTGGGGGGGAGGTTCCTACGAGCAGTACTTC. Its protein product is CASSLWGGGSYEQYF. The genes are TRBV12-3 or TRBV12-4 and TRBJ2-7; the match to TRBD2 covers 7 bases. The junction had 8 bases not matched to a gene; V was cut back by 5 bases and J by 1 base. CDR3 size: 15 residues.

This chain connects TRBV9 to TRBJ1-3; 10 bases are a match to TRBD1. Trimming cost V 1 base and J 3 bases; bases outside gene matches: 10. The CDR3 sequence is 18 residues long. Germline loops: CDR1 SGDLS, CDR2 YYNGEE. The CDR3 DNA follows: TGTGCCAGCAGCGTATATCCACCGGGACAGGGGTATGGAAACACCATATATTTT. Its translation is CASSVYPPGQGYGNTIYF.

This clonotype was recorded a few times. This chain's CDR3 is CSVLLGVGTEAFF. The CDR3, as DNA: TGCAGCGTTTTATTAGGGGTTGGTACTGAAGCTTTCTTT. The chain joins TRBV29-1 to TRBJ1-1; D is possibly TRBD1 (5 bases). Germline V gene lookup returns CDR1 SQVTM and CDR2 ANQGSEA. With 5 bases removed from V and 5 bases from J, the gap between germline ends came to 15 bases. The CDR3 has 13 amino acids.

V gene TRBV19 combines with J gene TRBJ2-2; 15 positions agree with TRBD2. This CDR3 is built from 16 residues. The V gene's germline CDR1 is LNHDA and CDR2 SQIVND (reference sequence). Trimming at V came to 6 bases and at J to 1 base, leaving 0 bases not matched to a gene. CDR3 sequence (DNA): TGTGCCAGTAGGGGACTAGCGGGAGGGAACACCGGGGAGCTGTTTTTT. It specifies CASRGLAGGNTGELFF.

The CDR3: CSASYIGAHSYEQYF. The CDR3 DNA reads as TGCAGTGCTAGCTATATTGGGGCCCACTCCTACGAGCAGTACTTC. This chain joins TRBV20-1 and TRBJ2-7; tentatively, D is TRBD1 (5 bases). Trimming left V 3 bases short and J 0 bases short, with 15 bases between. The CDR3 covers 15 residues. The germline CDR1 and CDR2 sequences are DFQATT and SNEGSKA (reference sequence).

The gene calls are TRBV20-1 and TRBJ2-3; 8 bases fit TRBD2. This CDR3 is built from 14 residues. Per the germline V gene, CDR1 is DFQATT and CDR2 is SNEGSKA (reference sequence). V lost 3 bases and J lost 3; bases outside the gene matches: 5. The CDR3 bases are TGCAGTGCTAGCGGGGGGGTAGAGACAGATACGCAGTATTTT. As protein: CSASGGVETDTQYF.

This clonotype has only a few counts. J is TRBJ2-1 and V is TRBV29-1, with TRBD1 identical over 9 bases. CDR3 length: 14 residues. The V and J ends lost 6 bases and 7 bases, in that order; junction bases with no gene match: 10. Germline V CDR1 and CDR2: SQVTM, ANQGSEA. CDR3 loop: CSVAMGTGKNEQFF. CDR3 DNA: TGCAGCGTGGCCATGGGGACAGGGAAGAATGAGCAGTTCTTC.

Many counts were recorded for this clonotype. The V call is TRBV28, the J call TRBJ1-1; 8 positions match TRBD1. The V segment lost 4 bases and the J segment 11 bases; nucleotides outside the gene matches: 3. The CDR3 consists of 11 residues. Germline V gene lookup returns CDR1 MDHEN and CDR2 SYDVKM. CDR3 amino acids: CASSSDRVAFF. CDR3 sequence (DNA): TGTGCCAGCAGTTCGGACAGGGTGGCTTTCTTT.

This clonotype was recorded many times. The chain is built from TRBV10-3 and TRBJ2-2; TRBD2 aligns across 9 bases. This CDR3 is built from 15 residues. In germline, CDR1 is ENHRY, CDR2 SYGVKD. V trimming: 5 bases; J trimming: 1 base; junction bases outside the gene matches: 2. The CDR3, as DNA: TGTGCCATCAGTCAGACTAGCGGGAACACCGGGGAGCTGTTTTTT. It codes for CAISQTSGNTGELFF.

CDR3 protein: CASSPLAVERTDTQYF. Written as DNA, the CDR3 is TGCGCCAGCAGCCCCTTAGCGGTCGAACGCACAGATACGCAGTATTTT. The rearrangement uses TRBV5-1 and TRBJ2-3, with D maybe TRBD2 (6 bases). The CDR3 is 16 residues long. Trimming stripped 4 bases from V and 1 base from J, with 16 bases between. Germline V gene data show CDR1 as SGHRS and CDR2 as YFSETQ. The whole variable domain, remainder taken from reference TRBV5-1 and TRBJ2-3, is KAGVTQTPRYLIKTRGQQVTLSCSPISGHRSVSWYQQTPGQGLQFLFEYFSETQRNKGNFPGRFSGRQFSNSRSEMNVSTLELGDSALYLCASSPLAVERTDTQYFGPGTRLTVL.

At least ten counts were recorded for this clonotype. This chain connects TRBV28 to TRBJ2-3, with TRBD1 as a possible D gene (5 bases). The CDR3 covers 15 residues. V was pared by 3 bases and J by 5 bases, with 15 bases between. Germline loops: CDR1 MDHEN, CDR2 SYDVKM. The chain's CDR3 is CASSFQGPSGDTQYF. The CDR3 nucleotides read TGTGCCAGCAGTTTCCAGGGCCCCTCGGGAGATACGCAGTATTTT.

The rearrangement joins TRBV29-1 to TRBJ2-2; the D is unclear. This CDR3 region has 14 residues. Trimming stripped 7 bases from V and 3 bases from J, with 15 bases between. CDR1 and CDR2 (germline): SQVTM, ANQGSEA. CDR3 loop: CSARALGHTGELFF. CDR3 coding DNA: TGCAGCGCCCGGGCCCTAGGCCACACCGGGGAGCTGTTTTTT.

V and J are TRBV9 and TRBJ1-4, with 8 bases that match TRBD1. The CDR3 length is 15 residues. With V trimmed by 1 base and J by 8 bases, 7 bases remained unmatched. Per the germline V gene, CDR1 is SGDLS and CDR2 is YYNGEE. CDR3 in amino acids: CASSVSGTGYEKLFF. In DNA, the CDR3 is TGTGCCAGCAGCGTATCCGGGACAGGATACGAAAAACTGTTTTTT.

This clonotype appeared a few times. The chain combines TRBV7-9 with TRBJ2-7; D is possibly TRBD2 (7 bases). This CDR3 contains 14 residues. Germline CDR1 reads SEHNR; CDR2 reads FQNEAQ (reference sequence). V lost 2 bases and J lost 12, with 20 bases in between. CDR3 bases: TGTGCCAGCAGCTTAAGCCCCCGCAGCGGGACAAGGTACTTC. This encodes CASSLSPRSGTRYF.

This chain links TRBV11-2 with TRBJ2-3, with D possibly being TRBD1 (6 bases). V lost 0 bases and J lost 2, with 9 bases in between. This CDR3 spans 15 amino acids. Germline lookup yields CDR1 SGHAT and CDR2 FQNNGV. The CDR3 protein is CASSLDGTNTDTQYF. CDR3 nucleotides: TGTGCCAGCAGCTTAGACGGGACAAACACAGATACGCAGTATTTT.

This clonotype was seen at least ten times. The chain carries TRBV5-1 and TRBJ1-1; 7 bases are shared with TRBD1. Trimming at V came to 4 bases and at J to 1 base, leaving 7 bases not matched to a gene. Germline V CDR1 and CDR2: SGHRS, YFSETQ. CDR3 length: 15 residues. CDR3 protein: CASSPRGDQNTEAFF. For the CDR3, the DNA is TGCGCCAGCAGCCCCAGGGGGGACCAGAACACTGAAGCTTTCTTT. The full variable domain, in which reference TRBV5-1 and TRBJ1-1 provide the parts outside the CDR3, is KAGVTQTPRYLIKTRGQQVTLSCSPISGHRSVSWYQQTPGQGLQFLFEYFSETQRNKGNFPGRFSGRQFSNSRSEMNVSTLELGDSALYLCASSPRGDQNTEAFFGQGTRLTVV.

J is TRBJ2-3 and V is TRBV29-1; D unclear. CDR3 size: 13 residues. Trimming took 8 bases from V and 4 from J, leaving 16 bases between them. Germline V gene sequence: CDR1 SQVTM, CDR2 ANQGSEA. The CDR3 nucleotides read TGCAGCCCCAAGCCACTTGAAGCAGATACGCAGTATTTT. Translating it yields CSPKPLEADTQYF.